These T cell receptor beta chains were read from a single sample in a study of cytomegalovirus exposure and HLA in healthy donors. Measured with immunoSEQ multiplex PCR; TCRdb has only the in-frame clones, and not every one. The sample has around 45,000 clones. Sequenced material: PBMCs. These receptors were collected from a young woman in good health and CMV-seronegative. The conserved cysteine and the conserved F or W are not part of the CDR3 here.

j_call v_call cdr3_aa
TRBJ2-7 TRBV5-5 ASSIDGLAGDYEQY
TRBJ2-7 TRBV5-1 ASSGGQGGSYEQY
TRBJ1-6 TRBV4-1 ASSQENSPTAYSPLH
TRBJ2-1 TRBV14 ASSQVTAVPQPQF
TRBJ2-1 TRBV9 ASSVVNIAGATYNEQF
TRBJ2-2 TRBV7-2 ASSPLRGRNTGELF
TRBJ2-3 TRBV7-9 ASSLWTGGPDTQY
TRBJ2-2 TRBV29-1 SVNLAGGHQNTGELF
TRBJ2-5 TRBV9 ASSVGRGQETQY
TRBJ1-5 TRBV11-2 ASSLTGGVEPQH
TRBJ2-7 TRBV4-1 ASSQEVTSGRYEQY
TRBJ2-3 TRBV19 ASSLGLAHTDTQY
TRBJ2-7 TRBV6-5 ASSYDPSGAYEQY